The clone carrying this T cell receptor beta chain was found many times. Graves' hyperthyroidism was deemed stable absent ophthalmopathy progression within 18 months. This entry is derived from a study of T cells in Graves' hyperthyroidism and ophthalmopathy. TCR beta CDR3 sequences were amplified from RNA transcripts. The study used the HTBI primer set for a first-round RT-PCR of the TCR CDR3. From the multiplex PCR reads, TCRdb called clonotypes with MiXCR, one entry per CDR3 protein. The sample includes approximately 380,000 distinct CDR3 sequences, about 20% of them seen just once. Trimming at V came to 4 bases and at J to 1 base, leaving 3 bases not matched to a gene. Germline CDR1 and CDR2: SGDLS and YYNGEE. CDR3 length: 14 amino acids.

The sequence was collected from a woman aged 18-35 years with Graves' hyperthyroidism. Sequences were obtained from blood. The V and J genes are TRBV9 and TRBJ2-7; 9 nucleotides match TRBD1. The CDR3 DNA follows: TGTGCCAGCAGCATCGGGACAGGGTCCTACGAGCAGTACTTC. Amino acid sequence: CASSIGTGSYEQYF. Complete variable domain (other parts from reference TRBV9 and TRBJ2-7): DSGVTQTPKHLITATGQRVTLRCSPRSGDLSVYWYQQSLDQGLQFLIQYYNGEERAKGNILERFSAQQFPDLHSELNLSSLELGDSALYFCASSIGTGSYEQYFGPGTRLTVT.